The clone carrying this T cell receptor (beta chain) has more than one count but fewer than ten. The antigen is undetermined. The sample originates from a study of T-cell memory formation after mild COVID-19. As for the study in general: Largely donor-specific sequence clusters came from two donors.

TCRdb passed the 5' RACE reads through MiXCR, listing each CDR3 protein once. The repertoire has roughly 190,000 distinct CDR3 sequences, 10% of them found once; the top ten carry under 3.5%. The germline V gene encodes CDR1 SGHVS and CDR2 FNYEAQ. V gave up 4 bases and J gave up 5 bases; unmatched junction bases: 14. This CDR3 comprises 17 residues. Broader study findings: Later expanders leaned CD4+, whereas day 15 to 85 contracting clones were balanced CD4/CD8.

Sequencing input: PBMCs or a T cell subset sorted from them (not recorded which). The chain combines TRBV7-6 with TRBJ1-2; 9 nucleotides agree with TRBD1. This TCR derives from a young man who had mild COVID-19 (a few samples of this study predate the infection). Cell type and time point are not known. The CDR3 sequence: CASSSRPGTGLLYGYTF. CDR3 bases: TGTGCCAGCAGCTCTAGGCCGGGGACAGGGCTTCTGTATGGCTACACCTTC.